One and the same sample provided the 7 T cell receptor beta chains below, sequenced in a study of identical twins' blood T cells. TCRdb re-called the 5' RACE reads with MiXCR, one entry per CDR3 protein. The sample shows 300,000 to 450,000 distinct CDR3 sequences, roughly 30% of them seen only once. What was sequenced was PBMCs. These receptors were collected from a woman aged 18 to 55 in good health.

The table lists this clonotype with many counts. The genes are TRBV6-2 or TRBV6-3 and TRBJ2-6; D is ambiguous. CDR1 is MNHEY and CDR2 is SVGEGT in the germline V gene. The CDR3 runs 12 residues. V gave up 8 bases and J gave up 3 bases, with 5 bases separating them. The DNA of the CDR3 is TGTGCCAGCGGTTTTGGGGCCAACGTCCTGACTTTC. Encoded protein: CASGFGANVLTF.

There are a few counts of this clonotype. The chain links TRBV9 to TRBJ2-1; D not resolved. CDR1 is SGDLS, CDR2 YYNGEE, per germline. The CDR3 contains 13 residues. Trimming cost V 0 bases and J 9 bases, with 10 bases left between them. As DNA, the CDR3 is TGTGCCAGCAGCGTAGGGTCATCAGGTGAGCAGTTCTTC. This gives the protein CASSVGSSGEQFF. Full variable domain (rest looked up from reference TRBV9 and TRBJ2-1): DSGVTQTPKHLITATGQRVTLRCSPRSGDLSVYWYQQSLDQGLQFLIQYYNGEERAKGNILERFSAQQFPDLHSELNLSSLELGDSALYFCASSVGSSGEQFFGPGTRLTVL.

This clonotype was recorded many times. The gene calls are TRBV29-1 and TRBJ2-3, with D uncertain. Germline lookup yields CDR1 SQVTM and CDR2 ANQGSEA. Trimming took off 0 bases at V and 4 bases at J, with 14 bases between the two ends. The CDR3 consists of 15 residues. The CDR3 protein is CSVEDQRLKADTQYF. The CDR3 DNA sequence: TGCAGCGTTGAAGATCAGAGACTCAAGGCAGATACGCAGTATTTT.

There are a few counts of this clonotype. The chain links TRBV11-2 to TRBJ1-2, with D possibly matching TRBD1 (5 bases). Trimming left V 4 bases short and J 4 bases short, with 13 bases between. Germline CDR1 reads SGHAT; CDR2 reads FQNNGV. This CDR3 is 14 amino acids long. CDR3 protein: CASSSRAGSYGYTF. The CDR3 nucleotides are TGTGCCAGCAGCTCGCGGGCAGGGTCCTATGGCTACACCTTC.

This clonotype was picked up a small number of times. J is TRBJ2-5 and V is TRBV12-3 or TRBV12-4, with a weak D call TRBD2 (6 bases). Trimming removed 2 bases at V and 5 bases at J, with 15 bases between. The length of the CDR3 is 15 residues. The CDR3 nucleotides read TGTGCCAGCAGTTTATGGCGGGGTAGCGAGGAGACCCAGTACTTC. It yields the protein CASSLWRGSEETQYF.

V usage is TRBV29-1 and J usage is TRBJ2-2; D not certain. Germline CDR1 is SQVTM and CDR2 is ANQGSEA. This CDR3 has 10 amino acids. V gave up 7 bases and J gave up 3 bases, with 3 bases separating them. CDR3 sequence: CSAYTGELFF. The CDR3 DNA reads TGCAGCGCTTACACCGGGGAGCTGTTTTTT.

This clonotype has just a few counts. The chain is built from TRBV29-1 and TRBJ1-2, with a tentative D call TRBD1 (5 bases). The germline V gene has CDR1 SQVTM and CDR2 ANQGSEA. V was clipped by 4 bases and J by 2 bases, with 8 bases between them. The CDR3 contains 12 residues. For the CDR3, the DNA is TGCAGCGTTGGGGGACGGAACTATGGCTACACCTTC. Amino acid sequence: CSVGGRNYGYTF.